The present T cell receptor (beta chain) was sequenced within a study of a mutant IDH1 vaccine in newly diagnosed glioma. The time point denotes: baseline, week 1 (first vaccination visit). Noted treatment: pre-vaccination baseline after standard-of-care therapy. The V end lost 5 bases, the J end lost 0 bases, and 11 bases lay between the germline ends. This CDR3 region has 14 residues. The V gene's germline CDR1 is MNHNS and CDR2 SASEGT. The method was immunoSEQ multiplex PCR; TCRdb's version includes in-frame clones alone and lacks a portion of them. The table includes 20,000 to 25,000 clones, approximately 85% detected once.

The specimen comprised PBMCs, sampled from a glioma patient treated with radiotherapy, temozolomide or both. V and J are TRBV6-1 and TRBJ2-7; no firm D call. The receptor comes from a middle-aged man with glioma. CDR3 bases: TGTGCCAGCAGTTGGCTTACGAGCTCCTACGAGCAGTACGTC. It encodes CASSWLTSSYEQYV.